These 9 T cell receptor beta chains originate from one sample sequenced in a study of T cell responses to AZD1222 COVID-19 vaccine. Clones were read by immunoSEQ multiplex PCR, and TCRdb kept only the in-frame ones, dropping some. Of around 130,000 clones in the sample, about 91% were seen once. The specimen comprised peripheral blood, sampled 28 days after the second AZD1222 dose. Every receptor here comes from an adult who received the AZD1222 COVID-19 vaccine.

The chain combines TRBV7-9 with TRBJ2-3, with D tentatively TRBD2 (5 bases). V dropped 6 bases and J dropped 13 bases, with 17 bases sitting between them. Per germline, CDR1 SEHNR and CDR2 FQNEAQ (reference sequence). The CDR3 sequence is 12 residues long. Here the CDR3 DNA reads TGTGCCAGCAGTTTAAAGAGCGGTAGTGAGTATTTT. Translating gives CASSLKSGSEYF.

The chain employs TRBV27 and TRBJ1-2; D is possibly TRBD1 (5 bases). Germline V gene sequence: CDR1 MNHEY, CDR2 SMNVEV (reference sequence). V shed 5 bases and J shed 3 bases, with 16 bases lying between them. This CDR3 is built from 15 residues. DNA for the CDR3: TGTGCCAGCAGTCCCACCCGGGGGGAACACTATGGCTACACCTTC. Translation: CASSPTRGEHYGYTF.

V is TRBV5-4 and J is TRBJ1-2, with D possibly matching TRBD1 (5 bases). The CDR3 spans 13 residues. The germline gives CDR1 SGHNT, CDR2 YYREEE (reference sequence). V lost 1 base and J 3 bases, leaving 7 bases between the germline ends. CDR3 nucleotide sequence: TGTGCCAGCAGCTTGCAGGGCCACTATGGCTACACCTTC. Residues: CASSLQGHYGYTF.

The chain combines TRBV15 with TRBJ2-2; the D gene is possibly TRBD1 (6 bases). V gave up 1 base and J gave up 6 bases, with 12 bases separating them. From germline, CDR1 is LNHNV and CDR2 YYDKDF (reference sequence). The CDR3 is 15 amino acids. The CDR3 here is CATSRGQVIAGELFF. CDR3 bases: TGTGCCACCAGCAGAGGACAGGTTATCGCCGGGGAGCTGTTTTTT.

The V and J genes are TRBV7-2 and TRBJ2-2, with 7 bases fitting TRBD1. Trimming removed 8 bases from V and 0 bases from J; junction bases left unmatched: 9. CDR1 SGHTA and CDR2 FQGNSA come from the germline V gene. The CDR3 consists of 16 residues. CDR3 DNA sequence: TGTGCCAGCCTGCCACCCGGGACAGCGAACACCGGGGAGCTGTTTTTT. Its protein product is CASLPPGTANTGELFF.

Only one count was recorded for this clone. The chain carries TRBV5-1 and TRBJ2-5; 9 positions agree with TRBD1. V was clipped by 4 bases and J by 4 bases; unmatched bases: 11. This CDR3 spans 16 amino acids. CDR1 is SGHRS, CDR2 YFSETQ, per germline. CDR3 bases: TGCGCCAGCAGCCCACCCGGGACAGGGAGGGTAGAGACCCAGTACTTC. This gives the protein CASSPPGTGRVETQYF.

This chain joins TRBV6-2 or TRBV6-3 and TRBJ2-5, with D perhaps TRBD2 (6 bases). CDR3 length: 15 residues. CDR1 and CDR2 (germline): MNHEY, SVGEGT. Deletions cut 4 bases from V and 4 bases from J, with 16 bases between. The CDR3 nucleotides read TGTGCCAGCAGTTCCACGGAGGGAGGTGGAGAGACCCAGTACTTC. Protein: CASSSTEGGGETQYF.

The chain recombines TRBV27 with TRBJ2-7; D is tentatively TRBD1 or TRBD2 (5 bases each). The CDR3 sequence is 14 residues long. V was trimmed by 7 bases and J by 0 bases, leaving 13 bases between them. Per germline, CDR1 MNHEY and CDR2 SMNVEV (reference sequence). The CDR3 is CASKGTPSSYEQYV. The CDR3 bases are TGTGCCAGCAAAGGGACGCCGAGCTCCTACGAGCAGTACGTC.

The chain employs TRBV9 and TRBJ1-6; D is possibly TRBD1 (5 bases). This CDR3 has 16 amino acids. V was pared by 1 base and J by 10 bases, with 18 bases between. Germline V CDR1 and CDR2: SGDLS, YYNGEE. CDR3 in DNA: TGTGCCAGCAGCGTAAGGGGTGACCCCTCAGGATCACCCCTCCACTTT. Residues: CASSVRGDPSGSPLHF. Full variable domain (remainder filled in from reference TRBV9 and TRBJ1-6): DSGVTQTPKHLITATGQRVTLRCSPRSGDLSVYWYQQSLDQGLQFLIQYYNGEERAKGNILERFSAQQFPDLHSELNLSSLELGDSALYFCASSVRGDPSGSPLHFGNGTRLTVT.